This record concerns one T cell receptor beta chain sequence. The sample belongs to a study of Tregs in tolerant kidney transplant recipients. The method was immunoSEQ multiplex PCR; TCRdb's version includes in-frame clones alone and lacks a portion of them. This sample carries 80,000 to 90,000 clones, approximately 90% of them seen once, and the ten largest clones take about 4.9%. CDR3 length: 15 residues. Trimming left V 0 bases short and J 2 bases short, with 8 bases between. Germline V CDR1 and CDR2: MGHRA, YSYEKL. The sequence came from a human donor in good health. The gene calls are TRBV4-1 and TRBJ1-3; TRBD1 might be the D (6 bases). The sample taken for sequencing was CD8+ T cells from blood. The CDR3 sequence: CASSQDYRAGNTIYF. The DNA of the CDR3 is TGCGCCAGCAGCCAAGATTACAGGGCTGGAAACACCATATATTTT.